Listed below are T cell receptor beta chains from one sample, sequenced in a study of cytomegalovirus exposure and HLA in healthy donors. The assay was immunoSEQ multiplex PCR, and TCRdb's table has in-frame clones only and misses some. Among approximately 150,000 clones, approximately 72% were seen once, and the ten largest hold less than 3%. Sequenced: PBMCs. All receptors derive from a female donor in good health and CMV-seronegative. Both conserved end residues are part of each CDR3. The D gene is left open where the match is weak. Some rows mark clone size as missing; the rest say once, few, many or name a class of expanded clone.

clone size | J gene | D gene | V gene | CDR3 DNA | CDR3 protein
NA | TRBJ2-1 | TRBD2 | TRBV27 | TGTGCCAGCAGTTTATGGGAAGCTAGCGGGAAGGTCGATGAGCAGTTCTTC | CASSLWEASGKVDEQFF
NA | TRBJ1-2 | TRBD1 | TRBV4-3 | TGCGCCAGCAGCCAGGGGACAGTCATTAACTATGGCTACACCTTC | CASSQGTVINYGYTF
NA | TRBJ1-6 | TRBD1 | TRBV13 | TGTGCCAGCAGCCACGACAGGGCGACTTCACCCCTCCACTTT | CASSHDRATSPLHF
NA | TRBJ2-5 | NA | TRBV5-1 | TGCGCCAGCAGCTTGGAACTGGAGACCCAGTACTTC | CASSLELETQYF
NA | TRBJ2-4 | TRBD2 | TRBV18 | TGTGCCAGCTCCCCCACGGGGGGGGGCAAAAACATTCAGTACTTC | CASSPTGGGKNIQYF
NA | TRBJ1-1 | NA | TRBV6-1 | TGTGCCAGCATTCAAAGGCAGGGTGCGGCCACTGAAGCTTTCTTT | CASIQRQGAATEAFF
NA | TRBJ2-5 | TRBD2 | TRBV7-6 | TGTGCCAGCAGCCCGCGGGAGGGAGAGACCCAGTACTTC | CASSPREGETQYF
NA | TRBJ2-7 | NA | TRBV29-1 | TGCAGCGTTGGGACGGACAACTACGAGCAGTACTTC | CSVGTDNYEQYF
NA | TRBJ2-7 | NA | TRBV6-1 | TGTGCCAGTATCGATCTTCAGGGGGGCCCCTACGAGCAGTACTTC | CASIDLQGGPYEQYF
NA | TRBJ2-1 | TRBD1 | TRBV6-5 | TGTGCCAGCAGTTTCCTTAGGACAGGAGACTACAATGAGCAGTTCTTC | CASSFLRTGDYNEQFF
NA | TRBJ2-5 | NA | TRBV6-5 | TGTGCCAGCAGCCGTCAGGTTCAAGAGACCCAGTACTTC | CASSRQVQETQYF
once | TRBJ2-3 | TRBD2 | TRBV19 | TGTGCCAGTAGTACCCGACTAGCGGGAGGGCCAGTAGATACGCAGTATTTT | CASSTRLAGGPVDTQYF